The source of this TCR beta chain is a study of blood T cell repertoires in COVID-19. Study-wide context: The study drew acute and convalescent COVID-19 samples from the United States, Italy and Spain.

V lost 5 bases and J 8 bases, leaving 12 bases between the germline ends. Germline V gene lookup returns CDR1 MDHEN and CDR2 SYDVKM. The CDR3 has 12 residues. Authors' data handling: Nucleated cell number was recorded as an estimate derived from reference gene primer amplification. Produced via immunoSEQ multiplex PCR; TCRdb's table is partial and in-frame only. D and trimming were read from the DNA, whereas the V and J calls and clone size are those reported in that table. Of more than 95,000 clones in the sample, roughly 80% are singletons; the top ten hold approximately 15%. The TCR was taken from a woman of 80 years or more with acute or convalescent COVID-19. The chain links TRBV28 to TRBJ1-1; D is ambiguous. The sequencing sample was made of peripheral blood. The CDR3 spells CASSPEVREAFF. The CDR3 DNA follows: TGTGCCAGCAGTCCTGAGGTACGGGAAGCTTTCTTT.